This entry is about one T cell receptor beta chain. Per germline, CDR1 SGDLS and CDR2 YYNGEE. The CDR3 has 13 amino acids. V was clipped by 4 bases and J by 9 bases, with 14 bases between them. These data belong to a study of immune cell composition in non-small cell lung cancer. Produced via immunoSEQ multiplex PCR; TCRdb's table is partial and in-frame only. This sample has over a thousand clones; under 80% occur once, and the top ten carry 24%. The TCR sequence derives from a human donor with non-small cell lung cancer. The sequenced material came from lung tumor tissue. The chain joins TRBV9 to TRBJ2-1, with no clear D. CDR3 amino acids: CASSPTSPGEQFF. CDR3 nucleotides: TGTGCCAGCAGCCCAACATCCCCGGGTGAGCAGTTCTTC.